This entry is about one T cell receptor (beta chain). Its antigen is not identified. This sample stems from a study of cytomegalovirus exposure and HLA in healthy donors. Points from the study as a whole: It was taken for granted in presence/absence analyses that sequencing depth across donors was roughly uniform. Associated with cytomegalovirus, according to the listing, were 150 to 200 TCR beta chains.

This CDR3 has 14 amino acids. Trimming at V came to 6 bases and at J to 4 bases, leaving 8 bases not matched to a gene. CDR1 LNHDA and CDR2 SQIVND come from the germline V gene (reference sequence). The PCR was carried out with 60 Vbeta primers and 13 Jbeta primers. Produced via immunoSEQ multiplex PCR; TCRdb's table is partial and in-frame only. Of roughly 200,000 clones listed, around nine tenths are singletons. The gene calls are TRBV19 and TRBJ1-1; 7 positions agree with TRBD1. Sequenced input: PBMCs. The origin of this receptor is a woman between 25 and 40 years old in good health and CMV-seronegative. Here the CDR3 reads CASSRTGSGTEAFF. DNA for the CDR3: TGTGCCAGTAGCCGGACAGGCTCGGGCACTGAAGCTTTCTTT.